This T cell receptor (beta chain) was observed in a study of T-cell memory formation after mild COVID-19. At the level of the study: TCR clusters were mostly confined to one donor each. Study observations and caveats: Detection of some responders pre-infection suggested pre-existing cross-reactive memory T cells participated. Contracting CD4+ clones were located mainly in CM and EM, and CD8+ clones in EMRA.

This CDR3 has 20 amino acids. The V gene's germline CDR1 is SGDLS and CDR2 YYNGEE. With 4 bases clipped from V and 0 bases from J, the junction kept 17 bases outside the gene matches. This clonotype is a singleton in its sample. Its matching antigen is unknown. TCR alpha and TCR beta cDNA libraries carrying sample barcodes and UMIs came from 5'RACE with constant-segment primers. MiXCR, run by TCRdb on the 5' RACE reads, gives a single entry per CDR3 protein. This sample has 110,000 or so distinct CDR3 sequences, with roughly a sixth found just once. The sequenced sample was PBMCs or a T cell subset sorted from them (not recorded which). The sequence derives from a man between 18 and 29 years old who had mild COVID-19 (a few samples of this study predate the infection). Cell type and time point are not known. The J gene is TRBJ2-3, the V gene TRBV9; 10 bases are shared with TRBD2. CDR3 protein: CASSPRGLIAGGLSTDTQYF. The CDR3 nucleotides read TGTGCCAGCAGCCCAAGGGGGTTGATAGCGGGGGGACTTAGCACAGATACGCAGTATTTT.